The T cell receptor beta chain under discussion was sequenced for a study of shared clonotypes between healthy human individuals. This clone was detected once. What it recognizes is unknown. Using immunoSEQ multiplex PCR, the repertoire was profiled, and TCRdb retains in-frame clones only, with some absent. The data show fewer than 1.6 million clones, approximately 98.5% seen once. This CDR3 has 15 residues. Between the trimmed V and J ends, which lost 5 bases and 5 bases, there was a span of 15 bases. Germline CDR1 and CDR2: SEHNR and FQNEAQ (reference sequence). Adults of Caucasian background living in Nashville, Tennessee made up all donors. General observations from the study: Rarefaction curves obtained for sorted subsets showed sequencing incomplete despite large depth.

The material sequenced was naive CD4+ T cells sorted from blood. Subset defined: CD45RA+ positively selected. The V gene is TRBV7-9, the J gene TRBJ2-2, with D possibly being TRBD1 (6 bases). The receptor comes from a man aged 25-45 years in good health. CDR3 in DNA: TGTGCCAGCAGCACGAAAACAGGGCATACCGGGGAGCTGTTTTTT. Its protein is CASSTKTGHTGELFF.